A single sample is the source of the 32 T cell receptor beta chains below, sequenced in a study of T cells after yellow fever vaccination. TCRdb recomputed calls from the 5' RACE reads with MiXCR, one row per CDR3 protein. This table has hundreds of thousands of distinct CDR3 sequences, about 13% appearing once. Sequenced material: PBMCs, taken on the day of the yellow fever booster vaccination. These TCRs come from a man aged 25 to 45 who received the YFV17D yellow fever vaccine.

The genes are TRBV3-1 and TRBJ2-7; 13 bases are shared with TRBD2. From germline, CDR1 is LGHDT and CDR2 YNNKEL (reference sequence). After removal of 5 bases from V and 8 bases from J, the junction contained 6 bases not matched to a gene. The CDR3 runs 14 residues. Here the CDR3 DNA reads TGTGCCAGCAGCTCAACTAGCGGGGGGGAGAAGCAGTACTTC. Translation: CASSSTSGGEKQYF.

This clonotype came up a few times. This chain links TRBV12-3 or TRBV12-4 with TRBJ1-5; TRBD1 aligns across 8 bases. V shed 7 bases, J shed 4 bases, and the junction held 6 bases outside the gene matches. This CDR3 spans 14 amino acids. The CDR3 loop is CASTKTGGNQPQHF. The CDR3, as DNA: TGTGCCAGCACCAAAACAGGGGGGAATCAGCCCCAGCATTTT.

The chain joins TRBV4-1 to TRBJ2-1; D might be TRBD1 or TRBD2, each matching 5 bases. CDR1 and CDR2 from the germline V gene are MGHRA and YSYEKL. Between the trimmed V and J ends, which lost 4 bases and 15 bases, there was a span of 13 bases. The CDR3 runs to 11 residues. Here the CDR3 reads CASSRSGPMFF. As DNA, the CDR3 is TGCGCCAGCAGCCGCTCGGGGCCCATGTTCTTC.

This clonotype was counted once. V is TRBV28 and J is TRBJ1-6; D is undetermined. The germline V gene encodes CDR1 MDHEN and CDR2 SYDVKM. The V end lost 3 bases, the J end lost 8 bases, and 8 bases lay between the germline ends. This CDR3 region has 13 residues. CDR3 coding DNA: TGTGCCAGCAGTTTGAACAGACATTCACCCCTCCACTTT. This codes for CASSLNRHSPLHF.

The table lists this clonotype with a few counts. This chain joins TRBV11-1 and TRBJ1-2; D is undetermined. The germline CDR1 and CDR2 sequences are SGHAT and FQDESV (reference sequence). The CDR3 runs 18 residues. V gave up 2 bases and J gave up 2 bases, with 21 bases separating them. CDR3 in DNA: TGTGCCAGCAGCTTACTCCTGGGTTCTGTAGTACAGAACTATGGCTACACCTTC. Translation gives CASSLLLGSVVQNYGYTF.

This chain uses TRBV6-5 with TRBJ2-4, with 13 bases fitting TRBD2. CDR1 MNHEY and CDR2 SVGAGI come from the germline V gene. The V and J ends lost 4 bases and 10 bases, in that order; junction bases with no gene match: 10. The CDR3 extends over 16 amino acids. The CDR3 loop is CASSSRLAGGHNIQYF. In DNA form, the CDR3 reads TGTGCCAGCAGTTCCCGACTAGCGGGAGGCCACAATATTCAGTACTTC.

This clonotype was recorded a few times. The chain combines TRBV5-1 with TRBJ2-7; 8 bases agree with TRBD2. The junction had 7 bases not matched to a gene; V was cut back by 2 bases and J by 0 bases. The CDR3 is 16 residues long. CDR1 SGHRS and CDR2 YFSETQ come from the germline V gene. The CDR3 region is CASSFGGDQASYEQYF. The CDR3 coding sequence is TGCGCCAGCAGCTTCGGGGGGGACCAAGCCTCCTACGAGCAGTACTTC.

This clonotype has just a few counts. The gene calls are TRBV12-3 or TRBV12-4 and TRBJ2-7, with 10 bases fitting TRBD2. CDR3 length: 16 amino acids. J gave up 5 bases and V 3 bases, and 10 bases lay outside the gene matches. The CDR3 loop is CASSFLNSGRANEQYF. The DNA for the CDR3 is TGTGCCAGCAGTTTTTTGAACAGCGGGAGGGCAAACGAGCAGTACTTC.

This clonotype was seen more than once but under ten times. The V gene is TRBV11-3, the J gene TRBJ2-3; perhaps TRBD1 as D (5 bases). The CDR3 totals 15 residues. Deletions cut 5 bases from V and 3 bases from J, with 15 bases between. The V gene's germline CDR1 is SGHNT and CDR2 YENEEA. Written as DNA, the CDR3 is TGTGCCAGCAGCCGCCTTGGGCAGGGTACAGATACGCAGTATTTT. This sequence encodes CASSRLGQGTDTQYF.

This clonotype was recorded a few times. The chain has TRBV12-3 or TRBV12-4 and TRBJ2-5, with TRBD2 matching 8 bases. After removal of 5 bases from V and 5 bases from J, the junction contained 4 bases not matched to a gene. The CDR3 has 13 amino acids. The CDR3 DNA is TGTGCCAGCAGTGAACTAGCGGTTGAGACCCAGTACTTC. This sequence encodes CASSELAVETQYF.

This clonotype was counted a few times. The chain employs TRBV7-2 and TRBJ2-1; D is unclear. The CDR3 is made up of 13 amino acids. V was pared by 2 bases and J by 5 bases, with 7 bases between. Germline V gene data show CDR1 as SGHTA and CDR2 as FQGNSA. CDR3 in amino acids: CASSLNRHNEQFF. The CDR3 bases are TGTGCCAGCAGCTTAAACAGACACAATGAGCAGTTCTTC.

CDR3 region: CSAPPLTESGELFF. The CDR3 region has the DNA TGCAGTGCTCCACCCTTAACAGAATCCGGGGAGCTGTTTTTT. The chain has TRBV20-1 and TRBJ2-2; D remains unclear. Germline V gene lookup returns CDR1 DFQATT and CDR2 SNEGSKA (reference sequence). The CDR3 totals 14 residues. The germline V and J ends were trimmed by 5 bases and 6 bases, with 16 bases remaining between them.

This clonotype turned up a few times. The CDR3 region is CASSRASGAGELFF. The CDR3 coding sequence is TGTGCCAGCAGTCGGGCCTCGGGGGCCGGGGAGCTGTTTTTT. V gene TRBV12-3 or TRBV12-4 combines with J gene TRBJ2-2, with D perhaps TRBD2 (6 bases). V was trimmed by 5 bases and J by 6 bases, leaving 13 bases between them. This CDR3 contains 14 residues.

This clonotype was detected many times. The chain links TRBV29-1 to TRBJ1-1; possible D gene TRBD1, 5 bases. Germline V CDR1 and CDR2: SQVTM, ANQGSEA. V lost 8 bases and J 5 bases, leaving 21 bases between the germline ends. The CDR3 spans 14 residues. CDR3 sequence: CSYRRGGGITEAFF. CDR3 coding DNA: TGCAGCTACCGACGGGGGGGGGGTATTACTGAAGCTTTCTTT. Combining the CDR3 with reference TRBV29-1 and TRBJ1-1 gives the whole variable domain SAVISQKPSRDICQRGTSLTIQCQVDSQVTMMFWYRQQPGQSLTLIATANQGSEATYESGFVIDKFPISRPNLTFSTLTVSNMSPEDSSIYLCSYRRGGGITEAFFGQGTRLTVV.

This clonotype was detected only a few times. The chain joins TRBV7-2 to TRBJ2-7; unclear D gene. The germline V gene has CDR1 SGHTA and CDR2 FQGNSA. The V gene lost 1 base and the J gene lost 4 bases, with 11 bases spanning the gap. The CDR3 consists of 14 residues. CDR3 residues: CASSLGMAEYEQYF. CDR3 nucleotide sequence: TGTGCCAGCAGCTTAGGCATGGCGGAATACGAGCAGTACTTC.

This clonotype showed up just a few times. The chain recombines TRBV24-1 with TRBJ2-1; 10 positions agree with TRBD1. The CDR3 consists of 16 residues. CDR1 and CDR2 from the germline V gene are KGHDR and SFDVKD. Losses at the gene ends were 4 bases for V and 7 bases for J; bases not matched to a gene: 9. As DNA, the CDR3 is TGTGCCACCAGTGAGCCGGGACAGGGGCGAGGAAATGAGCAGTTCTTC. Translation gives CATSEPGQGRGNEQFF.

Only a few counts were recorded for this clonotype. In DNA, the CDR3 is TGTGCCAGCAGCAAAGAATTGTCCCCCTATGCTTTCCAAAAGGGGCAAGAGACCCAGTACTTC. It encodes CASSKELSPYAFQKGQETQYF. This chain connects TRBV21-1 to TRBJ2-5; TRBD1, the table's D call, lacks a check against the DNA. TRBV21-1 is a pseudogene locus. The CDR3 covers 21 residues.

This clonotype has only a few counts. V is TRBV12-3 or TRBV12-4 and J is TRBJ1-2, with TRBD1 matching over 7 bases. After removal of 5 bases from V and 4 bases from J, the junction contained 4 bases not matched to a gene. This CDR3 is 13 amino acids long. This CDR3 reads CASSVGQRYGYTF. CDR3 bases: TGTGCCAGCAGTGTGGGACAGCGCTATGGCTACACCTTC.

This clonotype was detected only a few times. The gene calls are TRBV6-2 or TRBV6-3 and TRBJ2-7; D is perhaps TRBD1 (6 bases). Germline V CDR1 and CDR2: MNHEY, SVGEGT. Trimming stripped 6 bases from V and 2 bases from J, with 17 bases between. The CDR3 is 15 amino acids. For the CDR3, the DNA is TGTGCCAGCAGCTCACAGGGAAGAGGGCCCTACGAGCAGTACTTC. It yields the protein CASSSQGRGPYEQYF.

In this sample, this clonotype turned up a few times. This chain connects TRBV21-1 to TRBJ2-7. TRBV21-1 is classified as a pseudogene. CDR3 size: 16 residues. CDR3 in DNA: TGTGCCAGCAAACACCACAGCACATATTTCGACCACGAGCAGTACTTC. Translating it yields CASKHHSTYFDHEQYF.

This clonotype was counted a few times. The chain links TRBV28 to TRBJ2-3; 9 bases map to TRBD1. V lost 5 bases, J lost 2 bases, and 8 bases stayed unmatched. The CDR3 totals 16 residues. Germline CDR1 reads MDHEN; CDR2 reads SYDVKM. CDR3 sequence (DNA): TGTGCCAGCAGTCATTGGACAGGGGAGTCCACAGATACGCAGTATTTT. Its protein is CASSHWTGESTDTQYF.

This clonotype was recorded a few times. It may be a read error: a sequence one base away is much more abundant. In DNA, the CDR3 is TGTGCCAGCAGCCACCTAGCGGGAGGGTACAATGAGCAGTTCTTC. Its translation is CASSHLAGGYNEQFF. The chain links TRBV16 to TRBJ2-1; 12 bases match TRBD2. The CDR3 runs 15 residues. Germline V gene data show CDR1 as KGHSY and CDR2 as FQNENV. V lost 3 bases to trimming and J lost 4 bases; unmatched junction nucleotides: 1.

This clonotype was seen only a few times. The CDR3 loop reads CASSLGPEGGELFF. The CDR3 region has the DNA TGTGCCAGCAGCTTGGGGCCGGAAGGGGGGGAGCTGTTTTTT. This sequence joins TRBV5-4 and TRBJ2-2; no clear D. V lost 0 bases and J lost 8, with 11 bases in between. CDR1 and CDR2 from the germline V gene are SGHNT and YYREEE (reference sequence). The CDR3 loop spans 14 amino acids. Drawing the rest from reference TRBV5-4 and TRBJ2-2, the complete variable domain is ETGVTQSPTHLIKTRGQQVTLRCSSQSGHNTVSWYQQALGQGPQFIFQYYREEENGRGNFPPRFSGLQFPNYSSELNVNALELDDSALYLCASSLGPEGGELFFGEGSRLTVL.

This clonotype was detected only a few times. The chain uses TRBV24-1 and TRBJ2-5; 9 nucleotides line up with TRBD2. Looked up from germline, CDR1 is KGHDR and CDR2 is SFDVKD. Trimming removed 10 bases from V and 5 bases from J; junction bases left unmatched: 13. The CDR3 contains 15 residues. The CDR3 DNA is TGTGCCACGGCCTCGGCCGAGAGCGGGAGGGAGACCCAGTACTTC. Encoded protein: CATASAESGRETQYF.

This clonotype came up many times. The V gene is TRBV7-2, the J gene TRBJ2-3; TRBD2 agrees at 8 bases. Germline assignment: CDR1 SGHTA and CDR2 FQGNSA. V was clipped by 4 bases and J by 0 bases; unmatched bases: 0. The CDR3 is 14 amino acids. The CDR3 loop is CASSSSGSTDTQYF. CDR3 sequence (DNA): TGTGCCAGCAGCTCTAGCGGGAGCACAGATACGCAGTATTTT.

The rearrangement uses TRBV2 and TRBJ2-1; D is unresolved. The CDR3 length is 12 residues. Germline V gene lookup returns CDR1 SNHLY and CDR2 FYNNEI. V dropped 5 bases and J dropped 7 bases, with 9 bases sitting between them. CDR3 protein: CASSIGRNEQFF. In nucleotides, the CDR3 is TGTGCCAGCAGTATCGGTCGAAATGAGCAGTTCTTC.

This clonotype was counted only a few times. The rearrangement uses TRBV7-9 and TRBJ2-1; 7 bases line up with TRBD2. V shed 3 bases, J shed 6 bases, and the junction held 11 bases outside the gene matches. CDR3 length: 16 amino acids. Germline values: CDR1 SEHNR, CDR2 FQNEAQ (reference sequence). DNA of the CDR3: TGTGCCAGCAGCTTGCCTGGCCTAGCGGACCTCAATGAGCAGTTCTTC. This gives the protein CASSLPGLADLNEQFF.

The V and J genes are TRBV6-1 and TRBJ2-5; 13 nucleotides agree with TRBD2. V trimming: 6 bases; J trimming: 6 bases; junction bases outside the gene matches: 13. The CDR3 sequence is 17 residues long. In germline, CDR1 is MNHNS, CDR2 SASEGT. The CDR3 DNA follows: TGTGCCAGCAGCTCCAGAGGACTAGCGGGAGTTAGAAAGACCCAGTACTTC. Translated, it gives CASSSRGLAGVRKTQYF.

A few counts support this clonotype. The chain couples TRBV27 to TRBJ2-2; no reliable D call. V was shortened by 4 bases and J by 2 bases, with 8 bases between the two germline ends. The V gene's germline CDR1 is MNHEY and CDR2 SMNVEV (reference sequence). The CDR3 length is 14 residues. As DNA, the CDR3 is TGTGCCAGCAGTTGGGGATTTAACACCGGGGAGCTGTTTTTT. This encodes CASSWGFNTGELFF.

V and J are TRBV12-3 or TRBV12-4 and TRBJ1-4; no reliable D call. V was cut by 8 bases and J by 5 bases, with 12 bases left in between. The CDR3 sequence is 13 residues long. CDR3 bases: TGTGCCAGCTCCGGGCCCGCGAATGAAAAACTGTTTTTT. It codes for CASSGPANEKLFF.

This clonotype was detected only a few times. The V call is TRBV9, the J call TRBJ2-3; D gene ambiguous. The CDR3 contains 15 residues. V was cut by 4 bases and J by 5 bases, with 17 bases left in between. Germline V gene lookup returns CDR1 SGDLS and CDR2 YYNGEE. As DNA, the CDR3 is TGTGCCAGCAGCCCACACCAAACTACGGGAGATACGCAGTATTTT. Its protein is CASSPHQTTGDTQYF.

This clonotype was observed a few times. The V call is TRBV20-1, the J call TRBJ2-7, with 9 positions matching TRBD2. The germline gives CDR1 DFQATT, CDR2 SNEGSKA (reference sequence). Trimming cost V 6 bases and J 6 bases; bases outside gene matches: 6. The CDR3 extends over 12 amino acids. The CDR3, as DNA: TGCAGTGCAATAGCGGGAGCTAGCGAGCAGTACTTC. This encodes CSAIAGASEQYF.